This passage covers 25 T cell receptor beta chains from one sample sequenced in a study of OX40 agonist ivuxolimab in advanced cancers. Libraries were prepared by immunoSEQ multiplex PCR; TCRdb keeps only in-frame clonotypes and omits some of them. The sample comprises approximately 45,000 clones, just under 95% of which are singletons, and more than 9.5% rests with the top ten. The source was CD4+ or CD8+ T cells sorted from blood, collected in a trial of the OX40 agonist ivuxolimab. The receptors come from an adult with an advanced solid tumor such as melanoma, head and neck, liver or kidney cancer.

The chain recombines TRBV7-6 with TRBJ1-3, with a possible D match to TRBD1 (6 bases). CDR3 length: 16 amino acids. Germline values: CDR1 SGHVS, CDR2 FNYEAQ. The ends were cut back, 0 bases at V and 2 bases at J, with 11 bases in the middle. The CDR3 coding sequence is TGTGCCAGCAGCTTAGCGCAGGCAGGGGCTGGAAACACCATATATTTT. As protein: CASSLAQAGAGNTIYF.

The rearrangement uses TRBV28 and TRBJ1-1; 9 nucleotides line up with TRBD1. From germline, CDR1 is MDHEN and CDR2 SYDVKM. Unmatched junction bases numbered 9, after V lost 5 bases and J lost 8 bases. CDR3 size: 14 residues. CDR3 loop: CASSPDRGLREAFF. DNA for the CDR3: TGTGCCAGCAGTCCCGACAGGGGGTTGAGGGAAGCTTTCTTT.

The V gene is TRBV15, the J gene TRBJ1-5, with D perhaps TRBD1 (5 bases). CDR3 size: 16 residues. Trimming left V 5 bases short and J 3 bases short, with 17 bases between. Per the germline V gene, CDR1 is LNHNV and CDR2 is YYDKDF (reference sequence). The chain's CDR3 is CATSRGPNPSNQPQHF. CDR3 bases: TGTGCCACCAGCCGGGGACCGAATCCCTCCAATCAGCCCCAGCATTTT.

The chain combines TRBV7-2 with TRBJ2-7; tentative D call: TRBD2 (6 bases). The CDR3 spans 14 residues. Trimming removed 4 bases from V and 2 bases from J, with 12 bases in between. From germline, CDR1 is SGHTA and CDR2 FQGNSA. As DNA, the CDR3 is TGTGCCAGCAGCTACGCGGGCGGGGCCTACGAGCAGTACTTC. Residues: CASSYAGGAYEQYF.

The chain links TRBV4-2 to TRBJ1-5, with unresolved D. This CDR3 spans 13 amino acids. V lost 0 bases to trimming and J lost 5 bases, with 5 bases between them. Looked up from germline, CDR1 is LGHNA and CDR2 is YNFKEQ. For the CDR3, the DNA is TGTGCCAGCAGCCAAGAGAGTGATCAGCCCCAGCATTTT. Translation gives CASSQESDQPQHF.

This rearrangement joins TRBV9 to TRBJ1-1; D uncertain. The CDR3 runs 11 residues. Germline values: CDR1 SGDLS, CDR2 YYNGEE. V was shortened by 4 bases and J by 4 bases, with 5 bases between the two germline ends. The chain's CDR3 is CASSPGTEAFF. CDR3 nucleotides: TGTGCCAGCAGCCCCGGCACTGAAGCTTTCTTT.

The rearrangement joins TRBV30 to TRBJ2-1; 14 bases agree with TRBD2. The CDR3 runs to 16 residues. Trimming at V came to 0 bases and at J to 9 bases, leaving 7 bases not matched to a gene. Germline V gene sequence: CDR1 GTSNPN, CDR2 SVGIG (reference sequence). The chain's CDR3 is CAWSVRGTSGSGEQFF. The CDR3, as DNA: TGTGCCTGGAGTGTACGGGGGACTAGCGGGAGTGGTGAGCAGTTCTTC.

The sample holds one count of this clone. The chain is built from TRBV13 and TRBJ2-7, with D uncertain. The CDR3 runs to 13 residues. Trimming left V 6 bases short and J 3 bases short, with 12 bases between. CDR1 and CDR2 (germline): PRHDT, FYEKMQ (reference sequence). CDR3 loop: CASSASRLYEQYF. DNA of the CDR3: TGTGCCAGCAGTGCGAGTAGACTCTACGAGCAGTACTTC.

The CDR3 region has the DNA TGTGCCAGCAGCCTAGACCCGGATACGCAGTATTTT. Residues: CASSLDPDTQYF. The V call is TRBV7-3, the J call TRBJ2-3; D remains unclear. The CDR3 covers 12 residues. Germline V gene lookup returns CDR1 SGHTA and CDR2 FQGTGA. V shed 5 bases and J shed 6 bases, with 9 bases lying between them. Looking up the rest from reference TRBV7-3 and TRBJ2-3 gives the full variable domain: GAGVSQTPSNKVTEKGKYVELRCDPISGHTALYWYRQSLGQGPEFLIYFQGTGAADDSGLPNDRFFAVRPEGSVSTLKIQRTERGDSAVYLCASSLDPDTQYFGPGTRLTVL.

The CDR3 nucleotides are TGTGCCAGCAGCCAAGATCGGGGCAGCTCGACACTTTTACTATATGGCTACACCTTC. Amino acids: CASSQDRGSSTLLLYGYTF. This sequence joins TRBV14 and TRBJ1-2; a weak D match, TRBD1 (5 bases). Deletions cut 0 bases from V and 5 bases from J, with 25 bases between. CDR1 is SGHDN, CDR2 FVKESK, per germline. CDR3 length: 19 amino acids.

This clone was observed a single time. This chain connects TRBV2 to TRBJ2-1; 7 bases are a match to TRBD2. V lost 7 bases, J lost 3 bases, and 12 bases stayed unmatched. Looked up from germline, CDR1 is SNHLY and CDR2 is FYNNEI. The CDR3 spans 16 residues. The CDR3 sequence is CASNPPEGGVYNEQFF. The CDR3 nucleotides are TGTGCCAGCAATCCCCCCGAGGGAGGGGTCTACAATGAGCAGTTCTTC. Drawing the rest from reference TRBV2 and TRBJ2-1, the complete variable domain is EPEVTQTPSHQVTQMGQEVILRCVPISNHLYFYWYRQILGQKVEFLVSFYNNEISEKSEIFDDQFSVERPDGSNFTLKIRSTKLEDSAMYFCASNPPEGGVYNEQFFGPGTRLTVL.

The V gene is TRBV7-9, the J gene TRBJ2-5; D is uncertain. V dropped 3 bases and J dropped 2 bases, with 1 base sitting between them. Germline V lookup: CDR1 SEHNR, CDR2 FQNEAQ (reference sequence). The length of the CDR3 is 11 residues. CDR3 loop: CASSFQETQYF. The CDR3 DNA sequence: TGTGCCAGCAGCTTTCAAGAGACCCAGTACTTC.

This chain links TRBV7-9 with TRBJ2-7; 10 nucleotides agree with TRBD1. V dropped 5 bases and J dropped 7; count of bases not matched to a gene: 8. Germline V gene lookup returns CDR1 SEHNR and CDR2 FQNEAQ (reference sequence). This CDR3 is 14 amino acids long. The CDR3 coding sequence is TGTGCCAGCAGCGACAGGGGGCTTATAGGGGAGCAGTACTTC. Translating gives CASSDRGLIGEQYF.

The chain uses TRBV11-2 and TRBJ1-5; TRBD1 matches at 10 bases. The CDR3 runs 17 residues. With V trimmed by 1 base and J by 4 bases, 7 bases remained unmatched. Germline-derived CDR1 and CDR2 are SGHAT and FQNNGV. For the CDR3, the DNA is TGTGCCAGCAGCTTAGGCTCGGGACAGGGGTTTAATCAGCCCCAGCATTTT. Its translation is CASSLGSGQGFNQPQHF.

The rearrangement links TRBV9 to TRBJ1-2; weak D call: TRBD1 (5 bases). Per germline, CDR1 SGDLS and CDR2 YYNGEE. The CDR3 extends over 14 amino acids. The V and J ends lost 0 bases and 3 bases respectively, with 9 bases between them. CDR3 bases: TGTGCCAGCAGCGTAGCGGGGCACTACTATGGCTACACCTTC. It encodes CASSVAGHYYGYTF.

The chain joins TRBV27 to TRBJ1-5; D is unclear. CDR1 is MNHEY and CDR2 is SMNVEV in the germline V gene (reference sequence). This CDR3 comprises 15 residues. V lost 5 bases and J lost 2, with 13 bases in between. The CDR3 DNA reads as TGTGCCAGCAGTGTCTTGGGCGACGGCAATCAGCCCCAGCATTTT. Residues: CASSVLGDGNQPQHF.

The chain combines TRBV6-1 with TRBJ1-5, with a tentative D call TRBD1 (5 bases). This CDR3 is 13 amino acids long. The germline V and J ends were trimmed by 10 bases and 6 bases, with 16 bases remaining between them. Germline CDR1 and CDR2: MNHNS and SASEGT. The CDR3 DNA reads as TGTGCCACCCGGGGAGGGGCGTTTCAGCCCCAGCATTTT. This translates into CATRGGAFQPQHF.

Comments on this clone: Distinct nucleotide sequences in the sample also encode this CDR3. The V gene is TRBV9, the J gene TRBJ2-2; 8 positions agree with TRBD2. There are 15 residues in the CDR3. Germline trimming cut 4 bases from V and 1 base from J; bases unmatched to any gene: 3. CDR1 is SGDLS and CDR2 is YYNGEE in the germline V gene. The CDR3, as DNA: TGTGCCAGCAGCTTAGCGGGACTGAACACCGGGGAGCTGTTTTTT. The encoded protein is CASSLAGLNTGELFF.

The chain combines TRBV6-5 with TRBJ2-7; either TRBD1 or TRBD2 may supply D (5 bases each). Germline loops: CDR1 MNHEY, CDR2 SVGAGI. Trimming removed 2 bases from V and 6 bases from J, with 11 bases in between. This CDR3 spans 13 amino acids. The chain's CDR3 is CASSYGVGTEQYF. The DNA of the CDR3 is TGTGCCAGCAGTTACGGGGTGGGGACCGAGCAGTACTTC.

The table lists this clone with a count of one. The chain couples TRBV27 to TRBJ1-2; 9 nucleotides align to TRBD1. J was trimmed by 4 bases and V by 4 bases; bases with no gene match: 10. Germline V gives CDR1 MNHEY, CDR2 SMNVEV (reference sequence). The CDR3 contains 16 residues. In DNA, the CDR3 is TGTGCCAGCAGTTCTCGGACAGGGGAATCTCCCTATGGCTACACCTTC. Amino acid sequence: CASSSRTGESPYGYTF.

The rearrangement uses TRBV28 and TRBJ2-7, with TRBD1 as a possible D gene (5 bases). The CDR3 contains 13 residues. Germline V gene lookup returns CDR1 MDHEN and CDR2 SYDVKM. V was clipped by 3 bases and J by 6 bases, with 12 bases between them. The CDR3 DNA reads as TGTGCCAGCAGTTTTTCGTCAGGGATCGAGCAGTACTTC. This codes for CASSFSSGIEQYF.

This chain uses TRBV2 with TRBJ2-5; D gene uncertain. V lost 9 bases and J lost 3, with 14 bases in between. The CDR3 runs 13 residues. Germline V gene lookup returns CDR1 SNHLY and CDR2 FYNNEI. This CDR3 reads CASWDPPEETQYF. The DNA for the CDR3 is TGTGCCAGTTGGGATCCACCTGAAGAGACCCAGTACTTC.

Only one count was recorded for this clone. V is TRBV30 and J is TRBJ2-5; TRBD2 is a possible D gene (6 bases). CDR3 size: 13 residues. The V end lost 3 bases, the J end lost 5 bases, and 13 bases lay between the germline ends. Per the germline V gene, CDR1 is GTSNPN and CDR2 is SVGIG (reference sequence). CDR3 residues: CAWRGSGRETQYF. The CDR3 nucleotides are TGTGCCTGGAGAGGATCAGGGAGGGAGACCCAGTACTTC.

This clone was recorded only once. This chain joins TRBV28 and TRBJ2-1, with D possibly matching TRBD2 (7 bases). The germline V gene encodes CDR1 MDHEN and CDR2 SYDVKM. This CDR3 contains 17 residues. The V end was cut by 7 bases, the J end by 2 bases, with 21 bases between. CDR3 DNA: TGTGCCAGCAACCCGGGGGGCGAGGGGGACCCCTACAATGAGCAGTTCTTC. As protein: CASNPGGEGDPYNEQFF.

This sequence joins TRBV19 and TRBJ1-2; 8 nucleotides align to TRBD1. The CDR3 has 13 residues. Per the germline V gene, CDR1 is LNHDA and CDR2 is SQIVND (reference sequence). V lost 7 bases, J lost 2 bases, and 3 bases stayed unmatched. CDR3 amino acids: CASIGQGNYGYTF. The CDR3 nucleotides read TGTGCCAGTATCGGACAGGGAAACTATGGCTACACCTTC.